These T cell receptor beta chains were read from a single sample in a study of cytomegalovirus exposure and HLA in healthy donors. This table comes from immunoSEQ multiplex PCR, and its TCRdb copy is limited to in-frame clones, with some not included. The profile covers about 92,000 clones, with roughly 74% appearing a single time and approximately 16% taken by the ten largest. Sequencing used PBMCs. Receptors originate from a woman between 18 and 29 years old in good health and CMV-seropositive. CDR3s include the opening cysteine and the closing phenylalanine or tryptophan. D genes are given only for firm matches. Clone size, where shown, is once, few, many, or a class for clones that have expanded.

v_call: TRBV7-3; clone_size: -; j_call: TRBJ2-2; d_call: -; cdr3_length: 14; cdr3_aa: CASSLSLEPGELFF; cdr3_nt: TGTGCCAGCAGCTTAAGCCTAGAGCCCGGGGAGCTGTTTTTT
v_call: TRBV6-5; clone_size: -; j_call: TRBJ1-2; d_call: -; cdr3_length: 15; cdr3_aa: CASSYSNGLPGGYTF; cdr3_nt: TGTGCCAGCAGTTACTCGAATGGGCTCCCCGGCGGCTACACCTTC
v_call: TRBV13; clone_size: -; j_call: TRBJ2-1; d_call: TRBD2; cdr3_length: 21; cdr3_aa: CASSLGGLAGGSVIPGDEQFF; cdr3_nt: TGTGCCAGCAGCTTAGGGGGACTAGCGGGAGGCTCTGTTATACCGGGGGATGAGCAGTTCTTC
v_call: TRBV2; clone_size: -; j_call: TRBJ2-7; d_call: TRBD1; cdr3_length: 15; cdr3_aa: CASRRKTGQGYEQYF; cdr3_nt: TGTGCCAGCAGGAGGAAGACGGGACAGGGCTACGAGCAGTACTTC
v_call: TRBV7-2; clone_size: -; j_call: TRBJ1-5; d_call: -; cdr3_length: 15; cdr3_aa: CASSLGQARNQPQHF; cdr3_nt: TGTGCCAGCAGCTTAGGACAGGCGAGGAATCAGCCCCAGCATTTT
v_call: TRBV27; clone_size: few; j_call: TRBJ2-7; d_call: TRBD2; cdr3_length: 15; cdr3_aa: CASSLSSGSMSEQYF; cdr3_nt: TGTGCCAGCAGTTTAAGTAGCGGGAGTATGAGCGAGCAGTACTTC
v_call: TRBV7-9; clone_size: -; j_call: TRBJ1-2; d_call: TRBD1; cdr3_length: 13; cdr3_aa: CASSWGQNYGYTF; cdr3_nt: TGTGCCAGCAGTTGGGGACAGAACTATGGCTACACCTTC
v_call: TRBV7-9; clone_size: -; j_call: TRBJ2-5; d_call: -; cdr3_length: 15; cdr3_aa: CASSFADSGQETQYF; cdr3_nt: TGTGCCAGCAGCTTTGCGGACAGCGGACAAGAGACCCAGTACTTC
v_call: TRBV29-1; clone_size: -; j_call: TRBJ1-1; d_call: TRBD1; cdr3_length: 13; cdr3_aa: CSVRQGGNTEAFF; cdr3_nt: TGCAGCGTCCGACAGGGAGGTAACACTGAAGCTTTCTTT
v_call: TRBV9; clone_size: -; j_call: TRBJ2-2; d_call: TRBD1; cdr3_length: 16; cdr3_aa: CASSINRDRGSGELFF; cdr3_nt: TGTGCCAGCAGCATCAACCGGGACAGGGGTTCCGGGGAGCTGTTTTTT
v_call: TRBV7-2; clone_size: -; j_call: TRBJ2-2; d_call: -; cdr3_length: 16; cdr3_aa: CASSLVPTTGTGELFF; cdr3_nt: TGTGCCAGCAGCTTAGTTCCGACTACCGGCACCGGGGAGCTGTTTTTT
v_call: TRBV9; clone_size: -; j_call: TRBJ1-4; d_call: -; cdr3_length: 13; cdr3_aa: CASSVGLNEKLFF; cdr3_nt: TGTGCCAGCAGCGTAGGGCTTAATGAAAAACTGTTTTTT
v_call: TRBV5-1; clone_size: -; j_call: TRBJ2-5; d_call: -; cdr3_length: 14; cdr3_aa: CASSGGAGLETQYF; cdr3_nt: TGCGCCAGCAGTGGGGGCGCAGGGCTAGAGACCCAGTACTTC
v_call: TRBV9; clone_size: -; j_call: TRBJ2-3; d_call: TRBD2; cdr3_length: 15; cdr3_aa: CASSVGRGGTDTQYF; cdr3_nt: TGTGCCAGCAGCGTAGGACGGGGGGGCACAGATACGCAGTATTTT
v_call: TRBV2; clone_size: -; j_call: TRBJ2-6; d_call: -; cdr3_length: 17; cdr3_aa: CASRRGQQISGANVLTF; cdr3_nt: TGTGCCAGCAGGCGGGGACAGCAGATCTCTGGGGCCAACGTCCTGACTTTC
v_call: TRBV2; clone_size: -; j_call: TRBJ1-2; d_call: -; cdr3_length: 14; cdr3_aa: CASGSRGANYGYTF; cdr3_nt: TGTGCCAGCGGGAGCCGGGGGGCTAACTATGGCTACACCTTC
v_call: TRBV4-3; clone_size: -; j_call: TRBJ1-1; d_call: -; cdr3_length: 16; cdr3_aa: CASSQESGGWNTEAFF; cdr3_nt: TGCGCCAGCAGCCAAGAGTCGGGGGGTTGGAACACTGAAGCTTTCTTT
v_call: TRBV4-1; clone_size: -; j_call: TRBJ2-5; d_call: TRBD2; cdr3_length: 16; cdr3_aa: CASSLLSGTSQETQYF; cdr3_nt: TGCGCCAGCAGCCTCCTTAGCGGGACATCCCAAGAGACCCAGTACTTC
v_call: TRBV5-4; clone_size: -; j_call: TRBJ2-5; d_call: TRBD1; cdr3_length: 15; cdr3_aa: CASSLEDRGQETQYF; cdr3_nt: TGTGCCAGCAGCTTGGAAGACAGGGGTCAAGAGACCCAGTACTTC
v_call: TRBV6-5; clone_size: -; j_call: TRBJ2-1; d_call: TRBD2; cdr3_length: 14; cdr3_aa: CASSLRGEVNEQFF; cdr3_nt: TGTGCCAGCAGTTTGCGGGGGGAGGTCAATGAGCAGTTCTTC
v_call: TRBV19; clone_size: -; j_call: TRBJ2-1; d_call: TRBD2; cdr3_length: 17; cdr3_aa: CASSIDTGLADYNEQFF; cdr3_nt: TGTGCCAGTAGTATAGATACCGGGCTAGCGGATTACAATGAGCAGTTCTTC
v_call: TRBV9; clone_size: -; j_call: TRBJ2-1; d_call: -; cdr3_length: 13; cdr3_aa: CASSVAVLNEQFF; cdr3_nt: TGTGCCAGCAGCGTAGCCGTCCTCAATGAGCAGTTCTTC
v_call: TRBV7-9; clone_size: -; j_call: TRBJ1-1; d_call: TRBD1; cdr3_length: 19; cdr3_aa: CASSLRPGRQGGRNTEAFF; cdr3_nt: TGTGCCAGCAGCTTAAGACCGGGCCGACAGGGAGGTAGGAACACTGAAGCTTTCTTT
v_call: TRBV6-1; clone_size: -; j_call: TRBJ2-6; d_call: -; cdr3_length: 16; cdr3_aa: CASSEYGYSGANVLTF; cdr3_nt: TGTGCCAGCAGTGAATACGGTTACTCTGGGGCCAACGTCCTGACTTTC
v_call: TRBV29-1; clone_size: once; j_call: TRBJ2-5; d_call: TRBD1; cdr3_length: 13; cdr3_aa: CSARQGAQETQYF; cdr3_nt: TGCAGCGCTCGACAGGGGGCCCAAGAGACCCAGTACTTC
v_call: TRBV7-9; clone_size: few; j_call: TRBJ1-2; d_call: -; cdr3_length: 13; cdr3_aa: CASSADSYYGYTF; cdr3_nt: TGTGCCAGCAGCGCGGACAGTTACTATGGCTACACCTTC